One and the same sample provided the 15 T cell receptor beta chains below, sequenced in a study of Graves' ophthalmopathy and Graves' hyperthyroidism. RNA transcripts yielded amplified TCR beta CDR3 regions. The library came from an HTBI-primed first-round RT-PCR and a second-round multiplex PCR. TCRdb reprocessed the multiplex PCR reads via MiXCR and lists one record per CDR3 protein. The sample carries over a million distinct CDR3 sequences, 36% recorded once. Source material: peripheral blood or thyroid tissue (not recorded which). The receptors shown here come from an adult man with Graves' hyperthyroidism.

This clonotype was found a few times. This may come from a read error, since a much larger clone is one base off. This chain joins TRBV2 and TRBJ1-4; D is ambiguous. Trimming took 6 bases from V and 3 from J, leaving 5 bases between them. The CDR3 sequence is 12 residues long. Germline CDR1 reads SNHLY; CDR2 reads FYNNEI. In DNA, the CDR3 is TGTGCCAGCAGGACCCCTAATGAAAAACTGTTTTTT. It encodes CASRTPNEKLFF.

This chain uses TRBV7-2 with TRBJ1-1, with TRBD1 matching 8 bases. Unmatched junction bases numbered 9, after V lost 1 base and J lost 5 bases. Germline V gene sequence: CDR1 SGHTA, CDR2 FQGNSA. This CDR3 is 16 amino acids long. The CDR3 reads CASSLVPDRAPTEAFF. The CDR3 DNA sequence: TGTGCCAGCAGCTTAGTGCCGGACAGGGCGCCGACTGAAGCTTTCTTT. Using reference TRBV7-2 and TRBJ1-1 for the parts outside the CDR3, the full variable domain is GAGVSQSPSNKVTEKGKDVELRCDPISGHTALYWYRQSLGQGLEFLIYFQGNSAPDKSGLPSDRFSAERTGGSVSTLTIQRTQQEDSAVYLCASSLVPDRAPTEAFFGQGTRLTVV.

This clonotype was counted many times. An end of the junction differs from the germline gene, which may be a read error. The CDR3 is CASSLVANF. In DNA, the CDR3 is TGTGCCAGCAGCTTAGTGGCGAACTTC. The J gene is TRBJ2-5, the V gene TRBV7-9, with no clear D. The CDR3 covers 9 residues. The V gene's germline CDR1 is SEHNR and CDR2 FQNEAQ (reference sequence).

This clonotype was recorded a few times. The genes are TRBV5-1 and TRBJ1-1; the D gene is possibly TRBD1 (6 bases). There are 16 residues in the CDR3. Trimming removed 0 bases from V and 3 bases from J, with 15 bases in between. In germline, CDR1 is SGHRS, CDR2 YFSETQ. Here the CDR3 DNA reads TGCGCCAGCAGCTTGGTCCAGGGGAGGGGAGACACTGAAGCTTTCTTT. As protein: CASSLVQGRGDTEAFF.

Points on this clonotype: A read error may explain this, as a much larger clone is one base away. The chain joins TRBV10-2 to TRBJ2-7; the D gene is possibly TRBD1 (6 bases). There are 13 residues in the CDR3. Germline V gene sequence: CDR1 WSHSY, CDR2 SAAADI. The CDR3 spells CASSPEQGTEQCF. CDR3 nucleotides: TGCGCCAGCAGCCCGGAACAGGGAACCGAGCAGTGCTTC.

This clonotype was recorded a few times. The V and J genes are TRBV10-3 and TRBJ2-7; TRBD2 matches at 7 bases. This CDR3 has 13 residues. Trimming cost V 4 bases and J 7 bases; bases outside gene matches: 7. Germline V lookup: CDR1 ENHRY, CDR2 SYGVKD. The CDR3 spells CAISGLAGAEQYF. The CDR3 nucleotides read TGTGCCATCAGTGGACTAGCCGGAGCGGAGCAGTACTTC.

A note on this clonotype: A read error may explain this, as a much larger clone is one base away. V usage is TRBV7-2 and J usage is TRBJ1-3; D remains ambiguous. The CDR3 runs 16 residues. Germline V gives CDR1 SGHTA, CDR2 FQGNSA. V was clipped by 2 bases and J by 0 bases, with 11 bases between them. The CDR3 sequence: CASSLRSGDSGNTIYF. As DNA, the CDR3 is TGTGCCAGCAGCTTACGGTCCGGGGACTCTGGAAACACCATATATTTT.

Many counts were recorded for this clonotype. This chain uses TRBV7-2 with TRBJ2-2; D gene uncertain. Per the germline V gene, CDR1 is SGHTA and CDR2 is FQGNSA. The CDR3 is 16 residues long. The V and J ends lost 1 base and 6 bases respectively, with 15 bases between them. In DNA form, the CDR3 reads TGTGCCAGCAGCTTAGTGGTGGGGAACCCAGCCGGGGAGCTGTTTTTT. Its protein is CASSLVVGNPAGELFF.

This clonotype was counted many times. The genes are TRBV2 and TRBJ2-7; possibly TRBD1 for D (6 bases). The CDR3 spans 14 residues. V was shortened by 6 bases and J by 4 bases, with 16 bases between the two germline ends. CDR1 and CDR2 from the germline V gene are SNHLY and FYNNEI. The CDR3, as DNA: TGTGCCAGCAGCCTCGGGACACACAGGTACGAGCAGTACTTC. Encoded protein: CASSLGTHRYEQYF.

The CDR3 sequence: CAISESTLVTTQGSNYGYTF. CDR3 sequence (DNA): TGTGCCATCAGTGAGTCGACCCTTGTTACAACACAGGGATCTAACTATGGCTACACCTTC. The chain combines TRBV10-3 with TRBJ1-2; a possible D gene is TRBD1 (6 bases). V was shortened by 0 bases and J by 0 bases, with 23 bases between the two germline ends. Germline CDR1 ENHRY, CDR2 SYGVKD. This CDR3 region has 20 residues.

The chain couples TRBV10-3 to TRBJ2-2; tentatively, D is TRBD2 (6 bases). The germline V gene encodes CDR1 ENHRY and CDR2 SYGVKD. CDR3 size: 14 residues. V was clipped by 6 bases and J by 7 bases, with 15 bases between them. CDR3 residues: CAIRFSGDIGELFF. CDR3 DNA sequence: TGTGCCATCAGATTCTCGGGAGACATCGGGGAGCTGTTTTTT.

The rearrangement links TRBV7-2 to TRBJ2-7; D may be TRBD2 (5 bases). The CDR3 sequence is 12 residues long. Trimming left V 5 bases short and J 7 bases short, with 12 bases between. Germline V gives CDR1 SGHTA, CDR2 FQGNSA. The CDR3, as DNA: TGTGCCAGCAGCCCCGTGGAGCGGGAGCAGTACTTC. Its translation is CASSPVEREQYF.

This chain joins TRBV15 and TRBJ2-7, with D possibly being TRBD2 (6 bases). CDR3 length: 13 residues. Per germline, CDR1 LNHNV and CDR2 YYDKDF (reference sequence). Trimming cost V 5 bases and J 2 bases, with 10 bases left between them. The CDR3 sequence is CATSGGTTYEQYF. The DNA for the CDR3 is TGTGCCACCAGCGGCGGGACCACCTACGAGCAGTACTTC.

The chain's CDR3 is CASSYGTGITYEQYF. The CDR3 DNA reads as TGTGCCAGCAGTTACGGGACAGGGATAACCTACGAGCAGTACTTC. V is TRBV28 and J is TRBJ2-7; 9 bases are shared with TRBD1. CDR1 is MDHEN and CDR2 is SYDVKM in the germline V gene. This CDR3 comprises 15 residues. V was clipped by 4 bases and J by 2 bases; unmatched bases: 6.

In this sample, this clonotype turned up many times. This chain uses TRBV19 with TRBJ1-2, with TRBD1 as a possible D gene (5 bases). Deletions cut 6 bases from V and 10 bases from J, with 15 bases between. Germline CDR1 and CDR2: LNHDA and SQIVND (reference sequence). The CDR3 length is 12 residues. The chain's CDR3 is CASSGAGNDYTF. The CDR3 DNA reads TGTGCCAGTAGCGGGGCAGGGAACGACTACACCTTC.